The rows below give T cell receptor beta chains drawn from one sample of a study of T cells after yellow fever vaccination. Via MiXCR, TCRdb re-called the 5' RACE reads, giving one row per CDR3 protein. This repertoire shows approximately 550,000 distinct CDR3 sequences, about 19% found once; its top ten account for roughly an eighth. The sequenced sample was PBMCs, obtained 15 days after the yellow fever booster vaccination. Receptor source: a man younger than 45 who received the YFV17D yellow fever vaccine. The CDR3 runs from the conserved cysteine through the conserved F or W. A D gene is named only where the DNA matches it firmly. Clone size is not always given. Where it is, it says once, few, many or a class for expanded clones.

J gene	V gene	D gene	CDR3 length	clone size	CDR3 protein	CDR3 DNA
TRBJ2-7	TRBV3-1	-	15	few	CASSHAAGTTYEQYF	TGTGCCAGCAGCCACGCCGCGGGGACGACCTACGAGCAGTACTTC
TRBJ1-2	TRBV28	-	12	-	CASCRTNYGYTF	TGTGCCAGCTGTCGAACTAACTATGGCTACACCTTC
TRBJ1-4	TRBV5-1	-	16	once	CASSYRAPRANEKLFF	TGCGCCAGCAGCTACCGGGCCCCCAGGGCTAATGAAAAACTGTTTTTT
TRBJ2-7	TRBV20-1	-	11	-	CSAPEAYEQYF	TGCAGTGCCCCGGAAGCCTACGAGCAGTACTTC
TRBJ2-1	TRBV20-1	TRBD2	16	few	CSARDRASGSYNEQFF	TGCAGTGCTAGAGATAGGGCTAGCGGGAGCTACAATGAGCAGTTCTTC
TRBJ1-1	TRBV9	TRBD1	14	few	CASSARQGGTEAFF	TGTGCCAGCAGCGCCAGACAGGGGGGCACTGAAGCTTTCTTT
TRBJ2-1	TRBV30	TRBD2	15	once	CAWSTRTSGMGEQFF	TGTGCCTGGAGTACGAGGACTAGCGGGATGGGTGAGCAGTTCTTC
TRBJ2-1	TRBV20-1	-	16	few	CSARPFGADVWDEQFF	TGCAGTGCTAGACCTTTCGGGGCGGACGTATGGGATGAGCAGTTCTTC
TRBJ2-3	TRBV20-1	-	13	-	CSATIHATDTQYF	TGCAGTGCCACCATCCACGCCACAGATACGCAGTATTTT
TRBJ2-1	TRBV29-1	-	14	-	CSVVVGRVGNEQFF	TGCAGCGTTGTGGTGGGCAGGGTGGGTAATGAGCAGTTCTTC
TRBJ2-7	TRBV5-5	-	14	few	CASSDRDGQYEQYF	TGTGCCAGCAGCGATAGGGACGGACAATACGAGCAGTACTTC
TRBJ2-5	TRBV18	-	16	-	CASSRQVPAPEGTQYF	TGTGCCAGCTCACGACAGGTACCAGCGCCGGAAGGGACCCAGTACTTC
TRBJ1-2	TRBV19	-	14	-	CASSRAGRIDGYTF	TGTGCCAGTAGTCGGGCAGGGAGAATCGACGGCTACACCTTC
TRBJ2-3	TRBV20-1	TRBD2	16	-	CSARDASGRFTDTQYF	TGCAGTGCTAGAGATGCTAGCGGGAGGTTCACAGATACGCAGTATTTT
TRBJ2-1	TRBV29-1	TRBD2	15	-	CSVEDLSGSDNEQFF	TGCAGCGTTGAAGATCTAAGCGGGAGCGATAATGAGCAGTTCTTC
TRBJ2-5	TRBV3-1	TRBD1	14	many	CASSRGQGAETQYF	TGTGCCAGCAGCCGGGGCCAGGGGGCCGAGACCCAGTACTTC
TRBJ2-7	TRBV5-4	TRBD2	16	-	CASSPPSGTRGYEQYF	TGTGCCAGCAGCCCCCCCTCCGGGACTAGGGGATACGAGCAGTACTTC
TRBJ2-2	TRBV4-3	-	17	few	CASSQAGRDLNTGELFF	TGCGCCAGCAGCCAAGCCGGGCGGGACCTGAACACCGGGGAGCTGTTTTTT
TRBJ2-7	TRBV15	TRBD1	14	-	CATSKKGTADEQYF	TGTGCCACCAGCAAAAAGGGGACAGCAGACGAGCAGTACTTC
TRBJ2-7	TRBV4-2	-	14	-	CASSQAGTRYEQYF	TGTGCCAGCAGCCAAGCCGGGACCCGCTACGAGCAGTACTTC
TRBJ2-7	TRBV28	TRBD1	13	once	CASIGTGVYEQYF	TGTGCCAGCATAGGGACAGGGGTCTACGAGCAGTACTTC
TRBJ2-7	TRBV7-2	-	15	-	CASSWGPPTSYEQYF	TGTGCCAGCAGCTGGGGGCCACCGACCTCCTACGAGCAGTACTTC
TRBJ1-1	TRBV7-8	-	12	-	CASSLYASSAFF	TGTGCCAGCAGCTTATACGCATCCTCAGCTTTCTTT
TRBJ2-5	TRBV20-1	-	13	-	CSANPKSGRTQYF	TGCAGTGCTAATCCTAAGTCGGGGAGGACCCAGTACTTC
TRBJ2-2	TRBV29-1	-	12	many	CSVSKGTGELFF	TGCAGCGTTTCCAAGGGCACCGGGGAGCTGTTTTTT